This TCR beta chain was sequenced during a study of spatial heterogeneity in lung cancer. The study, taken as a whole, reports: The number of expanded tumor alpha and beta chains correlated with mutation number.

The CDR3 length is 17 residues. Germline lookup yields CDR1 MNHEY and CDR2 SMNVEV (reference sequence). Trimming took 5 bases from V and 6 from J, leaving 25 bases between them. By frequency in the sample, this clonotype is medium-sized. As yet, its antigen is unknown. Regarding time point: sample taken at primary tumor resection. Samples came from roughly 75 TRACERx patients with untreated early-stage lung cancer. TCRdb called the 5' RACE reads again in MiXCR, with one record for every CDR3 protein. The data contain under 4,000 distinct CDR3 sequences, about 8.6% of them singletons. V and J are TRBV27 and TRBJ1-2; D is undetermined. This material consisted of lung tumor tissue, taken at surgery. The receptor's source is a male donor with early-stage non-small cell lung cancer. CDR3 loop: CASSLEPAGSQVDGYTF. The CDR3 bases are TGTGCCAGCAGTCTGGAGCCCGCCGGGTCACAAGTCGATGGCTACACCTTC.